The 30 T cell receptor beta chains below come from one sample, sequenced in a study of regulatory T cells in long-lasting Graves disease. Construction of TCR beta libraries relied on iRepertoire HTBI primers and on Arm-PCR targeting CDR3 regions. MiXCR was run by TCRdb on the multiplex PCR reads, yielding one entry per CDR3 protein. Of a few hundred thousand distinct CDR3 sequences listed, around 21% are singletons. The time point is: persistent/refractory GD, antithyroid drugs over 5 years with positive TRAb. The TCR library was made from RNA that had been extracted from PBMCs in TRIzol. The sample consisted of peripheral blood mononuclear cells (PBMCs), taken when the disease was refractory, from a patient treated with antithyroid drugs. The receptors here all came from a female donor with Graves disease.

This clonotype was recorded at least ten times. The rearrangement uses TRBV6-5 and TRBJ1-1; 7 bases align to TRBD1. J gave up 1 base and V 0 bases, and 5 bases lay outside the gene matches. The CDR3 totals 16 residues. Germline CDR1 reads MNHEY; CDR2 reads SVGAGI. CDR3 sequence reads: CASSYSIGTENTEAFF. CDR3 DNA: TGTGCCAGCAGTTACTCCATTGGGACAGAGAACACTGAAGCTTTCTTT.

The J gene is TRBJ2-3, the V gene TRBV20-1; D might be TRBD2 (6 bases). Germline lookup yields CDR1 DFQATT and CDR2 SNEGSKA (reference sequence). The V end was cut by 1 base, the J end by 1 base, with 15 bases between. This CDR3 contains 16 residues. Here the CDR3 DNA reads TGCAGTGCTAGAGGGCCCCCACTAGCAGGCACAGATACGCAGTATTTT. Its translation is CSARGPPLAGTDTQYF.

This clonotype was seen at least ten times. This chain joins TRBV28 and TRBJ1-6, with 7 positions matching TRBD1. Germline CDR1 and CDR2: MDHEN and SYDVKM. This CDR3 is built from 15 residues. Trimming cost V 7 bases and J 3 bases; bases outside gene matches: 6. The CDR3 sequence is CASMTGSNYNSPLHF. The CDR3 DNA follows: TGTGCCAGCATGACAGGGTCTAACTATAATTCACCCCTCCACTTT.

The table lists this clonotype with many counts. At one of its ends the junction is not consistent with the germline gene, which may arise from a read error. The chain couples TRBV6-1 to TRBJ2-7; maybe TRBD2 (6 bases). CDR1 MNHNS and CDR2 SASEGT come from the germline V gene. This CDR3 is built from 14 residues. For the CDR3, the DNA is TGTGCCAGCATTGAAGACGGCGGGGCTTACGAGCAGTACTTC. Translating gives CASIEDGGAYEQYF.

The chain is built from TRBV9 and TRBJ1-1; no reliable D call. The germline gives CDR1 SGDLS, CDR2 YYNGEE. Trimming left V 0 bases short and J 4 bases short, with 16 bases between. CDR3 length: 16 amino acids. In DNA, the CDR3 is TGTGCCAGCAGCGTAGAACCGGGCCCGATGTTCACTGAAGCTTTCTTT. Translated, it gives CASSVEPGPMFTEAFF.

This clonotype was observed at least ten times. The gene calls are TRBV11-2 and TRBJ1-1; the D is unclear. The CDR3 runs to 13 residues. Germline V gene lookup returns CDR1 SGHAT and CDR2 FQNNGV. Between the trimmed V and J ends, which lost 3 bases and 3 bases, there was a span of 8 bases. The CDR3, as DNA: TGTGCCAGCAGCTTCAGGTGGGACACTGAAGCTTTCTTT. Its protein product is CASSFRWDTEAFF.

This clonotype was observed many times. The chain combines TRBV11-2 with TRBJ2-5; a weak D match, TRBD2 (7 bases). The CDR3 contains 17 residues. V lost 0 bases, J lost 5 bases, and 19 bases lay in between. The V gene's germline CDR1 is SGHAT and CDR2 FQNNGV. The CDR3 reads CASSLEVGRGAFETQYF. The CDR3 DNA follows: TGTGCCAGCAGCTTAGAAGTAGGACGGGGGGCGTTCGAGACCCAGTACTTC.

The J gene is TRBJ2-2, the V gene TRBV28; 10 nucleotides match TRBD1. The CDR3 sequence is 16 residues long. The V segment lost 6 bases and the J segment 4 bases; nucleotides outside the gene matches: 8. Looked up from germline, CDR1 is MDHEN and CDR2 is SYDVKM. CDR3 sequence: CASRTPGQGSTGELFF. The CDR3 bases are TGTGCCAGCAGGACCCCGGGACAGGGGAGCACCGGGGAGCTGTTTTTT.

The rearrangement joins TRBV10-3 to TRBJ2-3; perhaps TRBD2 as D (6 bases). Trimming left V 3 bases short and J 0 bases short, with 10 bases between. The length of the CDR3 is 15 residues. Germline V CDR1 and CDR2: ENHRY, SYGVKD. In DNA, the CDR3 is TGTGCCATCAGTGAAACCGGGACTAGCACAGATACGCAGTATTTT. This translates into CAISETGTSTDTQYF.

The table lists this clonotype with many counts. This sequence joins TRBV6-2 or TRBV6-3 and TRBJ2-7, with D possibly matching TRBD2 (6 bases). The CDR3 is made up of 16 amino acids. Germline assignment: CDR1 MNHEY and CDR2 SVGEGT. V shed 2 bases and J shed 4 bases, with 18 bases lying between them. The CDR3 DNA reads TGTGCCAGCAGTTACGGCGGGAATCTTGGGAGATACGAGCAGTACTTC. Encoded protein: CASSYGGNLGRYEQYF.

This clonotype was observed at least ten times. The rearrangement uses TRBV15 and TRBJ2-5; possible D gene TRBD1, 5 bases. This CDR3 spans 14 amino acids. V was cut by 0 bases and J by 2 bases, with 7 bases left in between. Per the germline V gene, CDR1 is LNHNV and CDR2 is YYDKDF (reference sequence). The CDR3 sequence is CATSREGAQETQYF. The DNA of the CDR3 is TGTGCCACCAGCAGAGAAGGGGCACAAGAGACCCAGTACTTC.

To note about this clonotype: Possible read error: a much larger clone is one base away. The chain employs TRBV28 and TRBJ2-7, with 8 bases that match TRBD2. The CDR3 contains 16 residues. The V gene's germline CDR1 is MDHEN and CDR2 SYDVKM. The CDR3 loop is CASSPLTQAGVYGQYF. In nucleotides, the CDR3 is TGTGCCAGCAGTCCACTAACGCAAGCGGGAGTTTACGGGCAGTACTTC.

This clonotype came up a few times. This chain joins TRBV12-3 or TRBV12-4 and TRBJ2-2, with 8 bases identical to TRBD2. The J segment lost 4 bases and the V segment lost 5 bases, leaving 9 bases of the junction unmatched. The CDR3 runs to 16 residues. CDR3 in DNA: TGTGCCAGCAGTCCCTCCGGGACTAGGGGCACCGGGGAGCTGTTTTTT. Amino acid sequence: CASSPSGTRGTGELFF.

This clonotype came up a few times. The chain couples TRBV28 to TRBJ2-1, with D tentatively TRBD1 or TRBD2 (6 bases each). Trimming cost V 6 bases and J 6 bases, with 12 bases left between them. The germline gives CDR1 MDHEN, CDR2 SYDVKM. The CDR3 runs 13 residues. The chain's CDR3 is CASRGWGANEQFF. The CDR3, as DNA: TGTGCCAGCAGGGGTTGGGGGGCCAATGAGCAGTTCTTC.

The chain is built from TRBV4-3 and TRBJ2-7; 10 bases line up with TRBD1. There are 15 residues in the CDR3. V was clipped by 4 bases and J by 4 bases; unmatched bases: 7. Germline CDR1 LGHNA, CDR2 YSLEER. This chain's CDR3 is CASSLRGQGPYEQYF. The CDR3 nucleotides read TGCGCCAGCAGCCTTCGGGGACAGGGGCCATACGAGCAGTACTTC.

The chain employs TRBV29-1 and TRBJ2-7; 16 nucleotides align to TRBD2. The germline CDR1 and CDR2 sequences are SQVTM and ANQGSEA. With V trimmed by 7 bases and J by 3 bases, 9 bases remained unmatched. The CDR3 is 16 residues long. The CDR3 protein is CSAGGLAGGAGYEQYF. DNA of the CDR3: TGCAGCGCTGGGGGACTAGCGGGAGGGGCCGGCTACGAGCAGTACTTC.

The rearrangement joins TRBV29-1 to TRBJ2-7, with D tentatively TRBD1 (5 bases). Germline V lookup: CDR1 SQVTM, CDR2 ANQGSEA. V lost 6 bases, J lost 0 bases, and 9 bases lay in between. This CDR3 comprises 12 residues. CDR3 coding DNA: TGCAGCGTGGGGCTAAACTCCTACGAGCAGTACTTC. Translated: CSVGLNSYEQYF.

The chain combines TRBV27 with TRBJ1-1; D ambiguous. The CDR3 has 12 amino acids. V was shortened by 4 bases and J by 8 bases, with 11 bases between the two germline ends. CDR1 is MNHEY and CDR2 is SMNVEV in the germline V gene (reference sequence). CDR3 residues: CASSSGPREAFF. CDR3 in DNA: TGTGCCAGCAGTTCAGGACCGAGAGAAGCTTTCTTT.

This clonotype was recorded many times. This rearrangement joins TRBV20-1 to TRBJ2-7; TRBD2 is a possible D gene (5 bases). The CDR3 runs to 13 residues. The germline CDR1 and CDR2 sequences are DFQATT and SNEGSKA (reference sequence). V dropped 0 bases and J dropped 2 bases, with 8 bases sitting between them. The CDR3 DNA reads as TGCAGTGCTAGAGAAGGGAGACCCTACGAGCAGTACTTC. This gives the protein CSAREGRPYEQYF.

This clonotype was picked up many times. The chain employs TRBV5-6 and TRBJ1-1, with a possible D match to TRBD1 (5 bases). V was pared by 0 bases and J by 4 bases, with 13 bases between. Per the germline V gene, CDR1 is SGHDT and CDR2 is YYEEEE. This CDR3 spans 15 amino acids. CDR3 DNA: TGTGCCAGCAGCTTGGGTCAGGGATGGAGCACTGAAGCTTTCTTT. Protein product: CASSLGQGWSTEAFF. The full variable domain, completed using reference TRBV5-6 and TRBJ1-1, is DAGVTQSPTHLIKTRGQQVTLRCSPKSGHDTVSWYQQALGQGPQFIFQYYEEEERQRGNFPDRFSGHQFPNYSSELNVNALLLGDSALYLCASSLGQGWSTEAFFGQGTRLTVV.

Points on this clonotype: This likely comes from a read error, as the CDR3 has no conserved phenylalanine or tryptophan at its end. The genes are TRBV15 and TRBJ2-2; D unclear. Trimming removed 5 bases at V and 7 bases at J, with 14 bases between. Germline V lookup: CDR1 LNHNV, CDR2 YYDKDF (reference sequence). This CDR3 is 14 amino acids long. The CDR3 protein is CATSAAGGIGELFL. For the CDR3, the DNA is TGTGCCACCAGCGCCGCCGGTGGGATCGGGGAGCTGTTTCTT.

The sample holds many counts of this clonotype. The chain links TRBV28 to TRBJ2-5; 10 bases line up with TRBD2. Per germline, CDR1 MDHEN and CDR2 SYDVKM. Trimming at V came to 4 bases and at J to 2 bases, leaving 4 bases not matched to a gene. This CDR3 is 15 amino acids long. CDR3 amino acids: CASSSLAGGQETQYF. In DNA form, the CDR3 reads TGTGCCAGCAGTTCATTAGCGGGAGGACAAGAGACCCAGTACTTC.

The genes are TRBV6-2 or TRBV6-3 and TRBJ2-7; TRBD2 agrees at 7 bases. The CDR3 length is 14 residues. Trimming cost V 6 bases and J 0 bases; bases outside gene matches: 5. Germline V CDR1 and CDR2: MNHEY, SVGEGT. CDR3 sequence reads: CASRGLAGSYEQYF. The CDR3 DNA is TGTGCCAGCAGGGGGTTAGCGGGCTCCTACGAGCAGTACTTC.

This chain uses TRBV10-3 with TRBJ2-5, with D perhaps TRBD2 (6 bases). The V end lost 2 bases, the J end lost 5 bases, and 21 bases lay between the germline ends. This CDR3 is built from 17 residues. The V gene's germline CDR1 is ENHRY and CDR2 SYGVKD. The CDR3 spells CAISEPEAMGGAETQYF. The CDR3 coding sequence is TGTGCCATCAGTGAGCCAGAGGCCATGGGGGGTGCGGAGACCCAGTACTTC.

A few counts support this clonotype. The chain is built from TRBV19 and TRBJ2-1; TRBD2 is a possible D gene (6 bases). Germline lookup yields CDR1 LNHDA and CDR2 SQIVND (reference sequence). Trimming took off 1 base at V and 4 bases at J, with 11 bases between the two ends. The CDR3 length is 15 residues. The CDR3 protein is CASSIGNSGYNEQFF. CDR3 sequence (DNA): TGTGCCAGTAGTATAGGGAATAGCGGATACAATGAGCAGTTCTTC.

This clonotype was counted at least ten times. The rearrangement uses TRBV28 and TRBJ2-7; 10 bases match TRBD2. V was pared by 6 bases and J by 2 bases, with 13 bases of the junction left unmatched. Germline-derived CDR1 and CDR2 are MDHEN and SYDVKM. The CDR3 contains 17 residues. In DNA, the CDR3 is TGTGCCAGCAGCCCACCCATAGCGGGAGGTTTGCCCTACGAGCAGTACTTC. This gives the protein CASSPPIAGGLPYEQYF.

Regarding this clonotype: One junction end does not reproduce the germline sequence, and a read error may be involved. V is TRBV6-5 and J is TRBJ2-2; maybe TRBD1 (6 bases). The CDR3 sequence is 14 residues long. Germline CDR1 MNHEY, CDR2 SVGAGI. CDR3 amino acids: CASSYSAGDWELLF. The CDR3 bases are TGTGCCAGCAGTTATTCCGCAGGGGATTGGGAGCTGCTTTTT.

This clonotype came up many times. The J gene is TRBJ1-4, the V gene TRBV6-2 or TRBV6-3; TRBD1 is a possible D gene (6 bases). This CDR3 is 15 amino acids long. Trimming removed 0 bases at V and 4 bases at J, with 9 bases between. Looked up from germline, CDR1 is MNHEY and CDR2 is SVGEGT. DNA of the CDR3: TGTGCCAGCAGTTACTCGGGACAACTTAATGAAAAACTGTTTTTT. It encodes CASSYSGQLNEKLFF.

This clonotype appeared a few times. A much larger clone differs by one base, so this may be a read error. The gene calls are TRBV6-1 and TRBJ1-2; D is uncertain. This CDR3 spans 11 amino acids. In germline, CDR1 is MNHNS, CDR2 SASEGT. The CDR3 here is CVSSPIYGYTF. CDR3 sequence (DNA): TGTGTCAGCAGTCCGATCTATGGCTACACCTTC.

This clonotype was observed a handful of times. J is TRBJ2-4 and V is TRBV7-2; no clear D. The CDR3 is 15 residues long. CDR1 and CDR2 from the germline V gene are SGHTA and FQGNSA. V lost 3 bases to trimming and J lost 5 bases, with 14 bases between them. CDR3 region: CASSFTVFGQNIQYF. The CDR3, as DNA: TGTGCCAGCAGCTTTACCGTCTTTGGGCAAAACATTCAGTACTTC.